This T cell receptor (beta chain) was profiled in a study of shared clonotypes between healthy human individuals. About the research overall: A donor's plate count was three for CD4 naive and three for CD4 memory; CD8 naive had two and CD8 memory one. Study results and caveats: Memory subsets generally showed smaller estimated richness than naive subsets did.

Profiling relied on immunoSEQ multiplex PCR, and the TCRdb table lists in-frame clones only, not all of them. This sample has around 550,000 clones; 90% to 96% occur once, and the top ten carry about 0.057%. This clone was picked up one time. Its specificity is unknown. Other DNA sequences in this sample translate to the same CDR3. The CDR3 covers 13 residues. Deletions cut 1 base from V and 1 base from J, with 4 bases between. CDR1 is MNHEY and CDR2 is SMNVEV in the germline V gene (reference sequence). The sequencing input was naive CD4+ T cells sorted from blood. Subset denoted: CD45RA+ positively selected. This sequence originates from a woman between 25 and 40 years old in good health. The gene calls are TRBV27 and TRBJ1-1; D remains unclear. The CDR3 DNA reads TGTGCCAGCAGTTTATTACCGAACACTGAAGCTTTCTTT. Its translation is CASSLLPNTEAFF.